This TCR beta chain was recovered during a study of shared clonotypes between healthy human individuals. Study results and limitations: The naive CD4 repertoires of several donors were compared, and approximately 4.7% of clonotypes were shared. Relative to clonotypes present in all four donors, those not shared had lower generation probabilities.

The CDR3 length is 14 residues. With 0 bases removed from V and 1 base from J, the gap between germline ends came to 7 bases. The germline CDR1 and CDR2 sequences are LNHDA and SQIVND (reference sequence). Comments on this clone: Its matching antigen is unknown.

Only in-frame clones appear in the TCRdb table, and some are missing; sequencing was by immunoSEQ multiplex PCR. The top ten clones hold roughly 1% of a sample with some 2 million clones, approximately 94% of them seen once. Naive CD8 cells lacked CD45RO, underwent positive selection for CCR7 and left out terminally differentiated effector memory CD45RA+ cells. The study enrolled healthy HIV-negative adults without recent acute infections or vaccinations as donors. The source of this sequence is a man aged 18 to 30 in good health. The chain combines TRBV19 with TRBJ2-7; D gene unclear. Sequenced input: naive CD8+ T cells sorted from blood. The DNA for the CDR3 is TGTGCCAGTAGTATAGATTCGGAGTCCTACGAGCAGTACTTC. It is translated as CASSIDSESYEQYF. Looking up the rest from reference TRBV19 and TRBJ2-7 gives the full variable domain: DGGITQSPKYLFRKEGQNVTLSCEQNLNHDAMYWYRQDPGQGLRLIYYSQIVNDFQKGDIAEGYSVSREKKESFPLTVTSAQKNPTAFYLCASSIDSESYEQYFGPGTRLTVT.